Shown below are 17 T cell receptor beta chains from a single sample sequenced in a study of CD8+CD57+ T cells in acquired aplastic anemia. All sequencing subjects had displayed CD8+CD57+ cell expansion on flow cytometry. The template for TCR beta VDJ and CDR3 sequence profiling was genomic DNA. TCRdb independently ran MiXCR on the reads; one entry per CDR3 protein. Here the sample spans approximately 170,000 distinct CDR3 sequences, approximately 51% being singletons. The sequenced material came from sorted CD4+, CD8+, or CD8+CD57+ T cells (not recorded which) from PBMCs. The receptors stem from a human donor with aplastic anemia.

Comments on this clonotype: A much larger clone differs from this one at a single base, so this may be a read error. In nucleotides, the CDR3 is TGCAGTGCTAGCGAGGAAAAAGAGACCCAGTTCTTC. This encodes CSASEEKETQFF. This sequence joins TRBV20-1 and TRBJ2-5; D is unclear. The end of the DNA is better explained by TRBJ2-1, so the J call may be wrong. The CDR3 is 12 amino acids. Germline CDR1 is DFQATT and CDR2 is SNEGSKA (reference sequence).

The table lists this clonotype with many counts. CDR3 in amino acids: CASSPWDQGGINSPLHF. The CDR3 bases are TGTGCCAGCAGCCCTTGGGATCAGGGGGGAATCAATTCACCCCTCCACTTT. The chain couples TRBV7-2 to TRBJ1-6, with TRBD1 matching 7 bases. Germline V gene lookup returns CDR1 SGHTA and CDR2 FQGNSA. The V gene end was trimmed by 5 bases and the J gene end by 7 bases; junction bases not matched to a gene: 14. CDR3 length: 17 amino acids.

This clonotype was found many times. The CDR3 reads CASSLLQLAGNTIYF. For the CDR3, the DNA is TGTGCCAGCAGTTTATTGCAGCTAGCTGGAAACACCATATATTTT. The V and J genes are TRBV27 and TRBJ1-3; D remains ambiguous. Germline values: CDR1 MNHEY, CDR2 SMNVEV (reference sequence). The V and J ends lost 1 base and 2 bases respectively, with 9 bases between them. CDR3 length: 15 residues.

This clonotype came up many times. The chain recombines TRBV11-3 with TRBJ2-5; weak D call: TRBD1 (6 bases). V dropped 1 base and J dropped 0 bases, with 12 bases sitting between them. CDR3 length equals 16 residues. CDR1 SGHNT and CDR2 YENEEA come from the germline V gene. The CDR3 protein is CASSLGGGRDQETQYF. The CDR3 DNA is TGTGCCAGCAGCTTAGGAGGGGGAAGGGACCAAGAGACCCAGTACTTC.

As regards this clonotype: In this CDR3 the conserved last residue, phenylalanine or tryptophan, is missing, so a read error is likely. It is unclear where the CDR3 begins or ends on the DNA, so no DNA is shown, and the CDR3 is as TCRdb lists it. The chain uses TRBV4-3 and TRBJ2-3; TRBD1, the table's D call, was not compared with the DNA. The germline CDR1 and CDR2 sequences are LGHNA and YSLEER. The CDR3 is 10 residues long, counting both termini. CDR3 in amino acids: CASSQLGANY.

The J gene is TRBJ2-5, the V gene TRBV5-1; D might be TRBD1 (5 bases). Germline V gives CDR1 SGHRS, CDR2 YFSETQ. CDR3 size: 14 residues. V shed 0 bases and J shed 7 bases, with 13 bases lying between them. The CDR3 is CASSLGGQIPTQYF. The CDR3 coding sequence is TGCGCCAGCAGCTTGGGGGGCCAGATCCCGACCCAGTACTTC.

The chain combines TRBV29-1 with TRBJ2-7, with 8 nucleotides matching TRBD1. The CDR3 is 13 amino acids. From germline, CDR1 is SQVTM and CDR2 ANQGSEA. Trimming at V came to 6 bases and at J to 3 bases, leaving 7 bases not matched to a gene. The CDR3, as DNA: TGCAGCGTGGGGACAGGTGAAAGCTACGAGCAGTACTTC. Amino acids: CSVGTGESYEQYF.

V gene TRBV2 combines with J gene TRBJ2-7; a possible D gene is TRBD2 (7 bases). This CDR3 has 15 amino acids. CDR1 and CDR2 from the germline V gene are SNHLY and FYNNEI. The ends were cut back, 6 bases at V and 2 bases at J, with 17 bases in the middle. CDR3 loop: CASSVERGGAYEQYF. CDR3 DNA: TGTGCCAGCAGCGTAGAGAGGGGGGGGGCCTACGAGCAGTACTTC.

Points on this clonotype: This could be a read error, since a much larger clone is one nucleotide away. The chain employs TRBV6-1 and TRBJ2-7; TRBD1 agrees at 9 bases. Per germline, CDR1 MNHNS and CDR2 SASEGT. The CDR3 sequence is 15 residues long. V dropped 4 bases and J dropped 2; count of bases not matched to a gene: 6. This CDR3 reads CASSGGGQGTYEQYV. The CDR3 nucleotides are TGTGCCAGCAGTGGGGGGGGACAGGGAACCTACGAGCAGTACGTC.

This clonotype was observed many times. The chain combines TRBV6-2 or TRBV6-3 with TRBJ1-3; the D gene is possibly TRBD1 (5 bases). Germline loops: CDR1 MNHEY, CDR2 SVGEGT. Trimming left V 4 bases short and J 0 bases short, with 13 bases between. The CDR3 is made up of 16 amino acids. The CDR3 nucleotides are TGTGCCAGCAGTTTGTATGGCAGGGCCTCTGGAAACACCATATATTTT. It yields the protein CASSLYGRASGNTIYF.

The V and J genes are TRBV24-1 and TRBJ2-7, with D perhaps assigned TRBD1 or TRBD2 (5 bases each). This CDR3 is 12 amino acids long. V lost 4 bases, J lost 2 bases, and 5 bases lay in between. The germline V gene has CDR1 KGHDR and CDR2 SFDVKD. As DNA, the CDR3 is TGTGCCACCAGTGAGGGGGCCTACGAGCAGTACTTC. Translation: CATSEGAYEQYF.

The V and J genes are TRBV20-1 and TRBJ2-7; 7 positions agree with TRBD1. Losses at the gene ends were 0 bases for V and 2 bases for J; bases not matched to a gene: 10. The CDR3 has 16 residues. The germline CDR1 and CDR2 sequences are DFQATT and SNEGSKA (reference sequence). The CDR3 protein is CSARDTARQGPYEQYF. The CDR3 DNA reads TGCAGTGCTAGAGACACGGCCAGACAGGGACCCTACGAGCAGTACTTC.

The rearrangement joins TRBV24-1 to TRBJ1-2; 9 nucleotides line up with TRBD1. Germline assignment: CDR1 KGHDR and CDR2 SFDVKD. With 2 bases clipped from V and 8 bases from J, the junction kept 5 bases outside the gene matches. The CDR3 is 14 amino acids. The CDR3: CATSDSQGARGYTF. The CDR3 DNA reads as TGTGCCACCAGTGATTCACAGGGGGCGCGAGGCTACACCTTC.

The CDR3 loop reads CSVEARSGNTF. The CDR3 nucleotides read TGCAGCGTTGAGGCACGCTCTGGAAACACCTTC. This sequence joins TRBV29-1 and TRBJ1-2, with no clear D. The CDR3 totals 11 residues. Germline V gives CDR1 SQVTM, CDR2 ANQGSEA. V lost 3 bases and J 12 bases, leaving 14 bases between the germline ends.

This clonotype was counted ten times or more. V usage is TRBV20-1 and J usage is TRBJ1-2; 9 bases map to TRBD1. The CDR3 contains 15 residues. CDR1 is DFQATT, CDR2 SNEGSKA, per germline (reference sequence). Trimming cost V 3 bases and J 4 bases; bases outside gene matches: 9. The CDR3 DNA reads TGCAGTGCTAGGGTGGACAGGGGTTTGGGCTATGGCTACACCTTC. It is translated as CSARVDRGLGYGYTF.

This clonotype was counted many times. The chain has TRBV14 and TRBJ2-3; TRBD1 or TRBD2 may be the D gene (5 bases each). Trimming pared 0 bases from V and 5 bases from J, leaving 9 bases between. Germline CDR1 and CDR2: SGHDN and FVKESK. The CDR3 consists of 14 residues. The CDR3 DNA sequence: TGTGCCAGCAGCCAAGATCCGGGACGAGATACGCAGTATTTT. As protein: CASSQDPGRDTQYF.

In this sample, this clonotype turned up once. This chain links TRBV3-1 with TRBJ2-7; 7 positions match TRBD2. The CDR3 has 15 amino acids. Germline V gene data show CDR1 as LGHDT and CDR2 as YNNKEL (reference sequence). CDR3 DNA: TGTGTCAGCAGCCATTGGGGGGGGGACTCCTACGAGCAGTACGTC. It codes for CVSSHWGGDSYEQYV.